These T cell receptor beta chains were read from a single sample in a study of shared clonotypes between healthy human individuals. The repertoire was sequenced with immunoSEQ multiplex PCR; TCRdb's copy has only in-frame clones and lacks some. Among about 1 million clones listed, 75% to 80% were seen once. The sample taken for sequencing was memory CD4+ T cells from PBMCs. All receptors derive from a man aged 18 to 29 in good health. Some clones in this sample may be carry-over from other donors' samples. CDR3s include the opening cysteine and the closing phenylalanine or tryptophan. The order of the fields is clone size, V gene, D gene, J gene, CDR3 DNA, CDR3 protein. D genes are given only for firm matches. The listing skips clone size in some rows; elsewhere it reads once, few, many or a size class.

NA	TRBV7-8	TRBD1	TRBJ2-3	TGTGCCAGCAGCCTAGAGGTATCGGGCAGGGGGCATCTCACAGATACGCAGTATTTT	CASSLEVSGRGHLTDTQYF
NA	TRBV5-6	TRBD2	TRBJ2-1	TGTGCCAGCAGCCGGACTAGCGGGAGGGCCCGGCAGTTCTTC	CASSRTSGRARQFF
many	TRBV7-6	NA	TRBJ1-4	TGTGCCAGCAGCTTAGCGTCCGGGAAACTGTTTTTT	CASSLASGKLFF
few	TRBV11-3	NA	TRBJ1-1	TGTGCCAGCAGCTTAGACGGGGGCACTGAAGCTTTCTTT	CASSLDGGTEAFF
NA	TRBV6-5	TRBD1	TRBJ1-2	TGTGCCAGCAGTTACCCCACAACCCAGGGGGCGAGGGGCTACACCTTC	CASSYPTTQGARGYTF
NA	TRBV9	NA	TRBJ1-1	TGTGCCAGCAGCCCTACTGGACAGAGGAACACTGAAGCTTTCTTT	CASSPTGQRNTEAFF
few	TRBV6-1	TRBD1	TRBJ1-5	TGTGCCAGCAGTAGAACAGGGGGCAATCAGCCCCAGCATTTT	CASSRTGGNQPQHF
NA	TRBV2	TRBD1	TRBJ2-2	TGTGCCAGCAGTTACACAGGGGGCGCCGAAGGGGAGCTGTTTTTT	CASSYTGGAEGELFF
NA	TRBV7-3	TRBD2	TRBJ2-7	TGTGCCAGCAGCCCCCGGGAGGGCACCTACGAGCAGTACTTC	CASSPREGTYEQYF
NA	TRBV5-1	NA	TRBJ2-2	TGCGCCAGCAGCGGGCCGGGGGCAGGGGAAACCGGGGAGCTGTTTTTT	CASSGPGAGETGELFF
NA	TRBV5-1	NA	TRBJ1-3	TGCGCCAGCAGCCTGGACGGCTCTGGAAACACCATATATTTT	CASSLDGSGNTIYF
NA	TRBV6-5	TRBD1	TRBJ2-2	TGTGCCAGCAGCAGACAGGGGAACACCGGGGAGCTGTTTTTT	CASSRQGNTGELFF